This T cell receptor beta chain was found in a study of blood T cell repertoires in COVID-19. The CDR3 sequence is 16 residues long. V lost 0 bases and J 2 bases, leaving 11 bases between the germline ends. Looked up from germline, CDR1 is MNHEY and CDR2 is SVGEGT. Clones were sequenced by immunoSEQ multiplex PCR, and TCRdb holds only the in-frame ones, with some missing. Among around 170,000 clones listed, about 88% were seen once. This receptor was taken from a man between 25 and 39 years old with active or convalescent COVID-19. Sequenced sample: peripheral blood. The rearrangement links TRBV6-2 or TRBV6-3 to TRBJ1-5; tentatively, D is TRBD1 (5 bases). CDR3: CASSYSIGGGNQPQHF. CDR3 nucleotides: TGTGCCAGCAGTTACTCGATTGGGGGGGGCAATCAGCCCCAGCATTTT.